The text below deals with one T cell receptor beta chain. Its antigen remains undetermined. Per-base quality was not reported, and no clone a single base away is much larger than it. TCRdb shows the sequencer as Illumina HiSeq 2500. Quantitative 5'-RACE with molecular barcodes was the method used to prepare the TCR beta libraries. The paper's processing steps were these. A new computational method based on a probabilistic model of VDJ rearrangement was used to identify disease-linked TCR variants. TCRdb's own reprocessing of the public reads used fastp at Q25 and MiXCR and kept productive beta chains. Entries are consolidated by CDR3 protein sequence, retaining the most common genes and DNA. These V and J calls rely on TCRdb rather than the paper's analysis. Present in this sample are over 450,000 distinct CDR3 sequences, roughly 13% of which were seen just once. The ten largest clones represent over 6.5% of the sample.

The sample belongs to a study of CD8 T cells in ankylosing spondylitis (dated by TCRdb to 2017 to 2019). Describing the broader study: The study profiled T cell receptor beta repertoires in healthy donors and ankylosing spondylitis patients to find disease-linked TCR variants. The full study cohort comprised around 23 ankylosing spondylitis patients and about 110 healthy donors. Peripheral blood was sampled, and synovial fluid was also collected from ankylosing spondylitis patients. What the study reported, not specific to this receptor: Some of the motif variants had been reported before in the synovial fluid and blood of reactive arthritis patients, a finding that suggests common disease-initiation mechanisms. According to the report, matched synovial fluid samples from ankylosing spondylitis patients were significantly enriched for the disease-linked clones. A TCR beta motif made up of about eight highly homologous amino acid variants appeared to be characteristic of blood from ankylosing spondylitis patients. The disease-linked clones had a CD8+ phenotype and were found at relatively low frequencies in peripheral blood.

Inclusive of the bounding cysteine and phenylalanine, the CDR3 is 13 residues long. Only the CDR3 portion is preserved as DNA: 39 bases, with reading frame beginning at the first base. The germline V gene (reference sequence) specifies DFQATT as CDR1 and SNEGSKA as CDR2. V sheds 6 bases and J sheds 5 bases, leaving 16 bases between their ends. The sequence is built from TRBV20-1 and TRBJ2-5, with TRBD1 as a weak D call on 5 bases. Sequences were obtained from blood, either unsorted or a sorted T cell fraction (not recorded which). This receptor was taken from a male donor with ankylosing spondylitis. The DNA reads as follows: TGCAGTGCCCTGGACCCACAGGTGGAGACCCAGTACTTC. It is translated as CSALDPQVETQYF.